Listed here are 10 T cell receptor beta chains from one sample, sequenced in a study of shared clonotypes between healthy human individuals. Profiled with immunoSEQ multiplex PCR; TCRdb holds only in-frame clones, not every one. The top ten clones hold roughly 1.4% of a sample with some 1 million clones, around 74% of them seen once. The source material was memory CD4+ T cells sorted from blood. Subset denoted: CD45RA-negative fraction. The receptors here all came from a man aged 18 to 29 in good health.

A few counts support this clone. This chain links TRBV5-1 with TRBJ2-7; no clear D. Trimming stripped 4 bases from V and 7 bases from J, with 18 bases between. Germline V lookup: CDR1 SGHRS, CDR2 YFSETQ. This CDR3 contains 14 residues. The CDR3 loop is CASSPTTSSREQYF. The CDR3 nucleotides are TGCGCCAGCAGCCCCACGACTTCCTCTAGGGAGCAGTACTTC. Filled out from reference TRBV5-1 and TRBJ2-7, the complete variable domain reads KAGVTQTPRYLIKTRGQQVTLSCSPISGHRSVSWYQQTPGQGLQFLFEYFSETQRNKGNFPGRFSGRQFSNSRSEMNVSTLELGDSALYLCASSPTTSSREQYFGPGTRLTVT.

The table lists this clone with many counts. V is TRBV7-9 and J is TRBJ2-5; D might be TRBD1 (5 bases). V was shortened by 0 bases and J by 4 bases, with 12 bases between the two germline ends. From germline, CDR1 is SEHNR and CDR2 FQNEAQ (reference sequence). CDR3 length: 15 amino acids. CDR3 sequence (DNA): TGTGCCAGCAGCTTAGCGGGGCCCCTCGGAGAGACCCAGTACTTC. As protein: CASSLAGPLGETQYF.

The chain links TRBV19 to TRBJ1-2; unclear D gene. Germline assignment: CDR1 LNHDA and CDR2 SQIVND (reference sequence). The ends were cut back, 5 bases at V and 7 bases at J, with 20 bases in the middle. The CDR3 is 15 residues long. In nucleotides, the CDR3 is TGTGCCAGTAGTCCCCTAACAGAGCTCCTAGGTGGCTACACCTTC. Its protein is CASSPLTELLGGYTF. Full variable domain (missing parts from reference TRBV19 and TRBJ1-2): DGGITQSPKYLFRKEGQNVTLSCEQNLNHDAMYWYRQDPGQGLRLIYYSQIVNDFQKGDIAEGYSVSREKKESFPLTVTSAQKNPTAFYLCASSPLTELLGGYTFGSGTRLTVV.

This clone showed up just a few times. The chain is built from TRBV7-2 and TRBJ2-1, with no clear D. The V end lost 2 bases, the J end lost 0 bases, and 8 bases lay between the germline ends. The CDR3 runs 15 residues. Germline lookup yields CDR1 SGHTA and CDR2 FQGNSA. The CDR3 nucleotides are TGTGCCAGCAGCTTAACTGCTAGCTCCTACAATGAGCAGTTCTTC. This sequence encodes CASSLTASSYNEQFF.

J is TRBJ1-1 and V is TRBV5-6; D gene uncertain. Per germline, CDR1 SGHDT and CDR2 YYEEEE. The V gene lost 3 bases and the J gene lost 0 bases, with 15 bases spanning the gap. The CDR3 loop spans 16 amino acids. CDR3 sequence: CASSSRWGILNTEAFF. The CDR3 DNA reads TGTGCCAGCAGCTCCCGGTGGGGTATTTTGAACACTGAAGCTTTCTTT.

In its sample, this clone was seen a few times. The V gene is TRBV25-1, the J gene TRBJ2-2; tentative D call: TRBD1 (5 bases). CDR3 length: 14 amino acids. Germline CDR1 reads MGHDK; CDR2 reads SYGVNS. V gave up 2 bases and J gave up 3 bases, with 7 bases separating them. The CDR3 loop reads CASSEGRDTGELFF. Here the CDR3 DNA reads TGTGCCAGCAGTGAAGGCAGGGACACCGGGGAGCTGTTTTTT.

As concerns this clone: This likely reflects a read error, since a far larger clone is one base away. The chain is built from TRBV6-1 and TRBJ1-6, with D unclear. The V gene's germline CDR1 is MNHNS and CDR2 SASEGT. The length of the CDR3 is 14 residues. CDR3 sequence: CTSSASWDTSPLHF. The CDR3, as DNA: TGTACCAGCAGTGCCTCCTGGGATACTTCACCCCTCCACTTT.

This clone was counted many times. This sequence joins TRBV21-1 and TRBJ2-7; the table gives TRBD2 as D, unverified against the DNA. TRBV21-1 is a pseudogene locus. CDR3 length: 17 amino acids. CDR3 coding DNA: TGTGCCAGCAGCAAAGAAAGGACTAGCGGGAGTCCCTACGAGCAGTACTTC. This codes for CASSKERTSGSPYEQYF.

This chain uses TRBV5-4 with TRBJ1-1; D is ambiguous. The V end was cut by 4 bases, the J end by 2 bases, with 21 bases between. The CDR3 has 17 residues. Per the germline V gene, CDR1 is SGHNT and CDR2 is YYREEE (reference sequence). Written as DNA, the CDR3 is TGTGCCAGCAGCGCCACTAGTAAACCGCAGAGAAACACTGAAGCTTTCTTT. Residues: CASSATSKPQRNTEAFF.

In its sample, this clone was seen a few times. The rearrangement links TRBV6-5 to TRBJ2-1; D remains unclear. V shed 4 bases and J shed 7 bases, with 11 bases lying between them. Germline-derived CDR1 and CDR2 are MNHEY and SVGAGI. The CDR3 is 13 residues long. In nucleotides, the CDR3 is TGTGCCAGCAGTTCTCTGACACGGAATGAGCAGTTCTTC. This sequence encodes CASSSLTRNEQFF.